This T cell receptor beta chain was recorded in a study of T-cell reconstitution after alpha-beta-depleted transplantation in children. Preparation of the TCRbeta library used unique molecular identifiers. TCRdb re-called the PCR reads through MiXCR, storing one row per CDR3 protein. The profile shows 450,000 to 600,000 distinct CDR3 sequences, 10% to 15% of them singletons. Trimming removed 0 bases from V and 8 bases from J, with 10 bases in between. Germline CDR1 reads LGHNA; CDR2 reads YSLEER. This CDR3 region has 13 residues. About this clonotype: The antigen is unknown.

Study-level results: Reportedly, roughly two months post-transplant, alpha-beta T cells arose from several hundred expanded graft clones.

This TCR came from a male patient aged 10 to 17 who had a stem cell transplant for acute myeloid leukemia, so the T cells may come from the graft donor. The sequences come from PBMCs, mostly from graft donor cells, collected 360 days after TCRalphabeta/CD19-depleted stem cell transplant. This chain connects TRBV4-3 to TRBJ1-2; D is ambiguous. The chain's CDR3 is CASSQDSREGYTF. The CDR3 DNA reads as TGCGCCAGCAGCCAAGATTCCCGGGAGGGCTACACCTTC.